This paragraph covers one T cell receptor beta chain sequence. The V gene lost 2 bases and the J gene lost 4 bases, with 9 bases spanning the gap. Germline values: CDR1 SEHNR, CDR2 FQNEAQ (reference sequence). This CDR3 region has 14 residues. This specimen belongs to a study of technical replicates of blood from a handful of donors. Profiled with immunoSEQ multiplex PCR; TCRdb holds only in-frame clones, not every one. Seen here are roughly 81,000 clones, about 97% observed once, and the top ten hold more than 0.15%. This TCR came from a human donor in good health. The chain couples TRBV7-9 to TRBJ1-3; possibly TRBD1 for D (6 bases). The specimen sequenced was T cells isolated from PBMCs. The DNA of the CDR3 is TGTGCCAGCAGCTTAAAAGGACAGGGAAACACCATATATTTT. It encodes CASSLKGQGNTIYF.